The entry that follows covers one T cell receptor beta chain sequence. Its antigen is unknown. The data stem from a study of cytomegalovirus exposure and HLA in healthy donors. Study-level points and caveats: Cytomegalovirus association was listed for 164 TCR beta chains. Later analysis identified several of the most significant clusters that appeared linked to common viral pathogens. Earlier analysis yielded a pattern in which most TCR beta V segments were productive about 90% or about 30% of the time.

Researchers ran the PCR with 60 Vbeta and 13 Jbeta primers. The method was immunoSEQ multiplex PCR; TCRdb's version includes in-frame clones alone and lacks a portion of them. This sample yields 90,000 to 110,000 clones, of which approximately 84% are seen a single time; roughly 6% belongs to the top ten. V was cut by 4 bases and J by 4 bases, with 12 bases left in between. The germline V gene encodes CDR1 SGHRS and CDR2 YFSETQ. The CDR3 has 14 amino acids. The sequenced material came from PBMCs. The receptor's source is a male donor in good health and CMV-seronegative. This chain uses TRBV5-1 with TRBJ2-1; D may be TRBD2 (6 bases). As DNA, the CDR3 is TGCGCCAGCAGCCAACTGACTAGTTACAATGAGCAGTTCTTC. It is translated as CASSQLTSYNEQFF. Using reference TRBV5-1 and TRBJ2-1 for the parts outside the CDR3, the full variable domain is KAGVTQTPRYLIKTRGQQVTLSCSPISGHRSVSWYQQTPGQGLQFLFEYFSETQRNKGNFPGRFSGRQFSNSRSEMNVSTLELGDSALYLCASSQLTSYNEQFFGPGTRLTVL.